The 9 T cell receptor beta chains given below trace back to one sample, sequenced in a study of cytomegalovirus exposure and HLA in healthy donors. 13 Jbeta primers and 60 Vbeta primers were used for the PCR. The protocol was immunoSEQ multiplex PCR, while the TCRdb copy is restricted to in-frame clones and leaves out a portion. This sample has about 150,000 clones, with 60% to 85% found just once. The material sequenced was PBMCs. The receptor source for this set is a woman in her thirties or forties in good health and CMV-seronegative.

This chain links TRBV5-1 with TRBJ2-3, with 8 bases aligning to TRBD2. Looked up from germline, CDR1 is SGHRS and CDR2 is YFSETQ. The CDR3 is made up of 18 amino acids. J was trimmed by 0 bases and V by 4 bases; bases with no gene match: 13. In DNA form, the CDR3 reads TGCGCCAGCAGCCCACAAACTAGACTAGCGCCGAGCACAGATACGCAGTATTTT. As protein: CASSPQTRLAPSTDTQYF.

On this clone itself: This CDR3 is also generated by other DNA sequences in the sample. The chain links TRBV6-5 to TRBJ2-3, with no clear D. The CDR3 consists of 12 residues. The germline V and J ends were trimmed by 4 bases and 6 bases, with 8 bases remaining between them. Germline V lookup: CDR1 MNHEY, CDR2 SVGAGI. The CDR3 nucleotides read TGTGCCAGCAGTTCGCCCGGGGATACGCAGTATTTT. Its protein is CASSSPGDTQYF.

The CDR3 region has the DNA TGTGCCAGCGGGGCAGTGAACACTGAAGCTTTCTTT. It codes for CASGAVNTEAFF. The V call is TRBV9, the J call TRBJ1-1, with TRBD1 as a possible D gene (5 bases). V lost 7 bases and J 0 bases, leaving 7 bases between the germline ends. The CDR3 has 12 residues. Germline assignment: CDR1 SGDLS and CDR2 YYNGEE.

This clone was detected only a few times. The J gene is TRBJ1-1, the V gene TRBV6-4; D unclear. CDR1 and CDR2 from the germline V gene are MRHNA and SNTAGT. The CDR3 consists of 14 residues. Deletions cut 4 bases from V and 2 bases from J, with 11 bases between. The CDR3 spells CASSVEGGNTEAFF. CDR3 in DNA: TGTGCCAGCAGTGTAGAAGGAGGAAACACTGAAGCTTTCTTT.

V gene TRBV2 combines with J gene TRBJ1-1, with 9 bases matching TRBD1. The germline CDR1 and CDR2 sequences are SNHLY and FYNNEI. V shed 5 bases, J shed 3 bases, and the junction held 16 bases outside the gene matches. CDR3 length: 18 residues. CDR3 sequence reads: CASSPEVGTGWVDTEAFF. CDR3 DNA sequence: TGTGCCAGCAGTCCAGAAGTCGGGACAGGGTGGGTTGACACTGAAGCTTTCTTT.

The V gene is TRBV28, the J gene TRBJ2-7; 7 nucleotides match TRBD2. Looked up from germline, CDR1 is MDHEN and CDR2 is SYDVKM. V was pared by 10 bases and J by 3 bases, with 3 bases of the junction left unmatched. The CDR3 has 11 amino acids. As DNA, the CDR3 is TGTGCCACCCAGCGGGGCTACGAGCAGTACTTC. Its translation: CATQRGYEQYF.

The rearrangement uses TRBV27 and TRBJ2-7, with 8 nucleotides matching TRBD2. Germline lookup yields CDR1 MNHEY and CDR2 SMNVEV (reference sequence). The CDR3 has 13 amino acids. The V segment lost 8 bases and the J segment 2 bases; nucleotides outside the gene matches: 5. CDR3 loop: CASAGGITYEQYF. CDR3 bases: TGTGCCAGCGCGGGAGGCATCACCTACGAGCAGTACTTC.

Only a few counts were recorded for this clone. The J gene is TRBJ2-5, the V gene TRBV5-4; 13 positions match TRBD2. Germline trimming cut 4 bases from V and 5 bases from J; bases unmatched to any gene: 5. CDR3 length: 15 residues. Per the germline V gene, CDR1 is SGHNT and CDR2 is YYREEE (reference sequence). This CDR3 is CASSRTSGRGETQYF. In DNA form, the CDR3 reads TGTGCCAGCAGCCGGACTAGCGGGAGAGGCGAGACCCAGTACTTC.

Here the CDR3 reads CASSDGLAGGYEQYF. The CDR3 DNA reads as TGTGCCAGCAGTGACGGACTAGCGGGAGGGTACGAGCAGTACTTC. The rearrangement joins TRBV6-1 to TRBJ2-7; 15 positions agree with TRBD2. The V gene end was trimmed by 3 bases and the J gene end by 4 bases; junction bases not matched to a gene: 1. In germline, CDR1 is MNHNS, CDR2 SASEGT. The CDR3 has 15 amino acids.